The 10 T cell receptor beta chains reported below all come from one sample, sequenced in a study of CD8+CD57+ T cells in acquired aplastic anemia. Genomic DNA served as template for TCR beta VDJ and CDR3 profiling. Each CDR3 protein is one row after TCRdb ran MiXCR on the reads. The top ten hold 3.2% of the sample, which has approximately 160,000 distinct CDR3 sequences, roughly half seen once. Patients chosen for sequencing had shown CD8+CD57+ cell expansion by flow cytometry. The sequencing sample was made of sorted CD4+, CD8+, or CD8+CD57+ T cells (not recorded which) from PBMCs. The source is a human donor with aplastic anemia.

Here the CDR3 reads CSAVGQAIREQYF. CDR3 bases: TGCAGTGCCGTGGGACAGGCTATCAGGGAGCAGTACTTC. This chain uses TRBV20-1 with TRBJ2-7, with TRBD1 matching 8 bases. The CDR3 is 13 residues long. The J segment lost 7 bases and the V segment lost 6 bases, leaving 11 bases of the junction unmatched. From germline, CDR1 is DFQATT and CDR2 SNEGSKA (reference sequence).

The chain has TRBV6-1 and TRBJ1-3, with D unresolved. Germline-derived CDR1 and CDR2 are MNHNS and SASEGT. V was cut by 7 bases and J by 3 bases, with 22 bases left in between. The CDR3 has 17 residues. For the CDR3, the DNA is TGTGCCAGCACCTTGAGGTCCGGGGTCAGCTATGGAAACACCATATATTTT. Its translation is CASTLRSGVSYGNTIYF.

Worth noting for this clonotype: At one end the junction does not follow the germline gene, possibly because of a read error. The chain recombines TRBV7-3 with TRBJ1-5; 8 bases map to TRBD1. Germline V lookup: CDR1 SGHTA, CDR2 FQGTGA. This CDR3 region has 16 residues. The CDR3 is CAGSLTAPGGAETQHF. In nucleotides, the CDR3 is TGTGCCGGCAGCTTAACAGCCCCAGGGGGCGCGGAGACCCAGCATTTT.

This sequence joins TRBV2 and TRBJ1-5; D ambiguous. The CDR3 extends over 14 amino acids. V lost 7 bases, J lost 0 bases, and 10 bases lay in between. Germline CDR1 SNHLY, CDR2 FYNNEI. The CDR3 spells CASTGLYSNQPQHF. CDR3 bases: TGTGCCAGCACAGGTCTCTATAGCAATCAGCCCCAGCATTTT.

The sample holds many counts of this clonotype. J is TRBJ1-1 and V is TRBV5-1; D gene ambiguous. Looked up from germline, CDR1 is SGHRS and CDR2 is YFSETQ. The CDR3 loop spans 14 amino acids. V was pared by 0 bases and J by 4 bases, with 10 bases between. CDR3 region: CASSLAALGTEAFF. The CDR3 DNA is TGCGCCAGCAGCTTGGCCGCTCTGGGCACTGAAGCTTTCTTT.

This clonotype was counted many times. The chain carries TRBV20-1 and TRBJ2-3; tentative D call: TRBD2 (6 bases). Trimming took off 4 bases at V and 4 bases at J, with 6 bases between the two ends. This CDR3 has 11 residues. Germline V lookup: CDR1 DFQATT, CDR2 SNEGSKA (reference sequence). The CDR3 protein is CSAKRADTQYF. In DNA, the CDR3 is TGCAGTGCTAAGCGGGCAGATACGCAGTATTTT.

Regarding this clonotype: One junction end does not reproduce the germline sequence, and a read error may be involved. The chain is built from TRBV25-1 and TRBJ1-1; 10 nucleotides match TRBD1. The germline V gene has CDR1 MGHDK and CDR2 SYGVNS. The CDR3 contains 13 residues. The CDR3 sequence: CASSPTGGAGALF. The CDR3 nucleotides are TGTGCCAGCAGCCCGACAGGGGGCGCTGGAGCTCTCTTT.

In its sample, this clonotype was seen many times. V is TRBV4-1 and J is TRBJ2-2; 7 bases map to TRBD2. The CDR3 covers 16 residues. Germline assignment: CDR1 MGHRA and CDR2 YSYEKL. After removal of 0 bases from V and 2 bases from J, the junction contained 3 bases not matched to a gene. Written as DNA, the CDR3 is TGCGCCAGCAGCCAAGAGGGAGGGAGTAACACCGGGGAGCTGTTTTTT. Translated, it gives CASSQEGGSNTGELFF.

The table lists this clonotype with a count of one. This chain uses TRBV2 with TRBJ2-1; maybe TRBD2 (6 bases). CDR3 length: 15 residues. Looked up from germline, CDR1 is SNHLY and CDR2 is FYNNEI. Trimming took off 8 bases at V and 0 bases at J, with 14 bases between the two ends. The CDR3 DNA sequence: TGTGCCAGCTGCGGGGCCGAAAACTCCTACAATGAGCAGTTCTTC. Translated, it gives CASCGAENSYNEQFF.

This clonotype was found a few times. Given a much more abundant clone one base away, this may be a read error. Here the CDR3 omits its conserved ending phenylalanine or tryptophan, so a read error is the likely source. The gene calls are TRBV7-9 and TRBJ1-6; D perhaps matches TRBD1 (5 bases). The V gene's germline CDR1 is SEHNR and CDR2 FQNEAQ (reference sequence). CDR3 length: 15 amino acids. V shed 3 bases and J shed 8 bases, with 14 bases lying between them. CDR3 coding DNA: TGTGCCAGCAGCTTGGGTAGGGGTCTGGATTCACCCCTCCACCTT. Amino acid sequence: CASSLGRGLDSPLHL.